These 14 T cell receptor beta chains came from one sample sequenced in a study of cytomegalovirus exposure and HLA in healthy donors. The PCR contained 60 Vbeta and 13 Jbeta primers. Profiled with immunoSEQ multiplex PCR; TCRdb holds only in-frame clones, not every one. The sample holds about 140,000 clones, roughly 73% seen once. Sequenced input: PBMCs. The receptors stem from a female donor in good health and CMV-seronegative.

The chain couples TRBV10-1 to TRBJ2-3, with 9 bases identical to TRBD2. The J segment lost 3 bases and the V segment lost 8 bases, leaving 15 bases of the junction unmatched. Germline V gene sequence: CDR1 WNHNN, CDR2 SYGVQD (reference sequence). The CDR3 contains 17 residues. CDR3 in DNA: TGCGCCAGCTCTCCGCGGGGGGGCCTCTCCACGACAGATACGCAGTATTTT. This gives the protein CASSPRGGLSTTDTQYF.

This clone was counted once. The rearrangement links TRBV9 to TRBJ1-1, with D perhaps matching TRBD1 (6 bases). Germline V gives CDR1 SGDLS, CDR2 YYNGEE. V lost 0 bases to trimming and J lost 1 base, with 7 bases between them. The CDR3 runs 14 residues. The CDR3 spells CASSVGTANTEAFF. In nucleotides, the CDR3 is TGTGCCAGCAGCGTAGGGACAGCGAACACTGAAGCTTTCTTT.

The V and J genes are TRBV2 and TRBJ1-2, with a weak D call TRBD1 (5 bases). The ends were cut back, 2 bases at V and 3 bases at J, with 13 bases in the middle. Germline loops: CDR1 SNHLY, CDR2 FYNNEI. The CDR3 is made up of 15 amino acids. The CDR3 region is CASSEYPGSDYGYTF. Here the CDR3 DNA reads TGTGCCAGCAGTGAATATCCAGGGTCTGACTATGGCTACACCTTC. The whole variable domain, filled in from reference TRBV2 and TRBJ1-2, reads EPEVTQTPSHQVTQMGQEVILRCVPISNHLYFYWYRQILGQKVEFLVSFYNNEISEKSEIFDDQFSVERPDGSNFTLKIRSTKLEDSAMYFCASSEYPGSDYGYTFGSGTRLTVV.

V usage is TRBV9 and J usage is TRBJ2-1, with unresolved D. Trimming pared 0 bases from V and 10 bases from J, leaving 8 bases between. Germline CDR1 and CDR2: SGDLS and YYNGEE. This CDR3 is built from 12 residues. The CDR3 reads CASSVVKEEQFF. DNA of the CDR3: TGTGCCAGCAGCGTAGTCAAGGAGGAGCAGTTCTTC.

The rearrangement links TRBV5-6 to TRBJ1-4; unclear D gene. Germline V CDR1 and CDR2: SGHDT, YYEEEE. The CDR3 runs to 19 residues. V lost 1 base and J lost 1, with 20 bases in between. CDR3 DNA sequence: TGTGCCAGCAGCTTGTCCCAGGTTTGGTGGTTGGAAACTAATGAAAAACTGTTTTTT. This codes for CASSLSQVWWLETNEKLFF.

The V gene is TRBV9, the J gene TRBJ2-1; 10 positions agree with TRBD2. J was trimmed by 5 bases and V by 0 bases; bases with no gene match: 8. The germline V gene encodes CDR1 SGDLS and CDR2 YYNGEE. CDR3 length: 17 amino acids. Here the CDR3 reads CASSVVASGGPNNEQFF. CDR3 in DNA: TGTGCCAGCAGCGTAGTGGCTAGCGGGGGCCCTAACAATGAGCAGTTCTTC. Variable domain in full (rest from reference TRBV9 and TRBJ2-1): DSGVTQTPKHLITATGQRVTLRCSPRSGDLSVYWYQQSLDQGLQFLIQYYNGEERAKGNILERFSAQQFPDLHSELNLSSLELGDSALYFCASSVVASGGPNNEQFFGPGTRLTVL.

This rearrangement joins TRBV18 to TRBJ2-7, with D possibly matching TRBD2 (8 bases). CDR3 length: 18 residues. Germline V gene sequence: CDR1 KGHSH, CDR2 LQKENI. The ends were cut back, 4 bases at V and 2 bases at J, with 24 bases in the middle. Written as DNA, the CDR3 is TGTGCCAGCTCACGTTCCGGGACAGTGATTAGCGGGGCCTACGAGCAGTACTTC. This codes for CASSRSGTVISGAYEQYF. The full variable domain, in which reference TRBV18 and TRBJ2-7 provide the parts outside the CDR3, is NAGVMQNPRHLVRRRGQEARLRCSPMKGHSHVYWYRQLPEEGLKFMVYLQKENIIDESGMPKERFSAEFPKEGPSILRIQQVVRGDSAAYFCASSRSGTVISGAYEQYFGPGTRLTVT.

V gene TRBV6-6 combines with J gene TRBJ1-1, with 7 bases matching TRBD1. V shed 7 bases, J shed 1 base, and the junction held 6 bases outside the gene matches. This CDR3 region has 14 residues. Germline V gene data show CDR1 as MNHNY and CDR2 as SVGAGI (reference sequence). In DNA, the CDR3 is TGTGCCAGCATTCCTCAGGGGGAGAACACTGAAGCTTTCTTT. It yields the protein CASIPQGENTEAFF.

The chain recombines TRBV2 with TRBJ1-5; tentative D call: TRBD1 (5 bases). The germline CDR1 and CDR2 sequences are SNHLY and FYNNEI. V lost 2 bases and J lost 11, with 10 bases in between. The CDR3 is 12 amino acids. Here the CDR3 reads CASSERGVAQHF. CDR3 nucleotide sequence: TGTGCCAGCAGTGAAAGGGGCGTGGCCCAGCATTTT.

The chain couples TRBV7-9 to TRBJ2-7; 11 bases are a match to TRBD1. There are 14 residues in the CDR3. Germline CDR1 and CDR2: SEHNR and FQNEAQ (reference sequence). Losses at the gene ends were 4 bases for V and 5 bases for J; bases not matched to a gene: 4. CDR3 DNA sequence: TGTGCCAGCAGCTCCCGGGACAGGGGGAACGAGCAGTACTTC. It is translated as CASSSRDRGNEQYF.

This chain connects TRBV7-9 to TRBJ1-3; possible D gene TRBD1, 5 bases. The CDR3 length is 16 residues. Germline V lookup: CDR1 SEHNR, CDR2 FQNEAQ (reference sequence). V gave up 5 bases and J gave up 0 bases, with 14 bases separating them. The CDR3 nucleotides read TGTGCCAGCAGCCAAGAGGAGGGGAACTCTGGAAACACCATATATTTT. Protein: CASSQEEGNSGNTIYF. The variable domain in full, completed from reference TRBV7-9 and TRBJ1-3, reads DTGVSQNPRHKITKRGQNVTFRCDPISEHNRLYWYRQTLGQGPEFLTYFQNEAQLEKSRLLSDRFSAERPKGSFSTLEIQRTEQGDSAMYLCASSQEEGNSGNTIYFGEGSWLTVV.

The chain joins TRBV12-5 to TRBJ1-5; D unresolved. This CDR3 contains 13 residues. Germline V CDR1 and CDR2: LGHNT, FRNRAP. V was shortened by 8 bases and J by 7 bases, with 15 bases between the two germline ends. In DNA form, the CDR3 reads TGTGCTAGTTCAGTTGTCGGGAGCCAGCCCCAGCATTTT. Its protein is CASSVVGSQPQHF.

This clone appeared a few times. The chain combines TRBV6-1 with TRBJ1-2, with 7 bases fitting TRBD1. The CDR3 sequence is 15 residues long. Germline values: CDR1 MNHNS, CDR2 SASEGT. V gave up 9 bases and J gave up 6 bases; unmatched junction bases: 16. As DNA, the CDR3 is TGTGCCAGAAGTAGACTAGACAGGGATTACGATGGCTACACCTTC. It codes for CARSRLDRDYDGYTF.

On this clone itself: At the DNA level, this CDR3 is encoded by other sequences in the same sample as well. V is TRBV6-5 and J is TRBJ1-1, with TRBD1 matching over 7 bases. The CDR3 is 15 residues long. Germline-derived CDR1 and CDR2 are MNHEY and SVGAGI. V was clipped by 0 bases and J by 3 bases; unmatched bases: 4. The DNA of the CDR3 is TGTGCCAGCAGTTACTCGGGCAGGGGGGACACTGAAGCTTTCTTT. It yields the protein CASSYSGRGDTEAFF.